This T cell receptor beta chain was found in a study of CD8 T cells in ankylosing spondylitis. At least ten counts were recorded for this clonotype. TCRdb re-called the 5' RACE reads with MiXCR, one entry per CDR3 protein. The sample consists of roughly 120,000 distinct CDR3 sequences, around 7% of them appearing once. Germline values: CDR1 SGHRS, CDR2 YFSETQ. The trim removed 4 bases at V and 4 bases at J, leaving 10 bases unmatched. The CDR3 has 16 amino acids. The chain combines TRBV5-1 with TRBJ2-1; 8 bases align to TRBD1. This receptor was identified in a male donor with ankylosing spondylitis or in good health (not recorded which). Specimen: blood, either unsorted or a sorted T cell fraction (not recorded which). The CDR3 protein is CASSPVDRAAYNEQFF. DNA for the CDR3: TGCGCCAGCAGCCCGGTGGACAGGGCTGCTTACAATGAGCAGTTCTTC.